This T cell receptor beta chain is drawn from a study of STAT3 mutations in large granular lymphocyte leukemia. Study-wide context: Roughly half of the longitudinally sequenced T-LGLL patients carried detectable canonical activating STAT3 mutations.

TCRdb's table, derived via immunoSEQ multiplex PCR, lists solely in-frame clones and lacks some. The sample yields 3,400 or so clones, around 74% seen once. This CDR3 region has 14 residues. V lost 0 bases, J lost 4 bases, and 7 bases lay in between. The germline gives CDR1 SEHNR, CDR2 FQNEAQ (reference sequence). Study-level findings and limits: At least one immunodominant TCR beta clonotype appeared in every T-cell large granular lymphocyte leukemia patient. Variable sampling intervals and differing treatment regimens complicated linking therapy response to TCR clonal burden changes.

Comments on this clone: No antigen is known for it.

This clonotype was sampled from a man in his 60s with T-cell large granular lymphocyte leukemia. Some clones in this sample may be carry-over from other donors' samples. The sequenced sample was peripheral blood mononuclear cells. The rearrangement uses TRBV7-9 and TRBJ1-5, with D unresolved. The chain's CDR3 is CASSLARLNQPQHF. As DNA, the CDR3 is TGTGCCAGCAGCTTAGCTAGACTGAATCAGCCCCAGCATTTT.